These 30 T cell receptor beta chains came from one sample sequenced in a study of T cells in Graves' hyperthyroidism and ophthalmopathy. The CDR3 regions of TCR beta were amplified from RNA transcripts. HTBI primers were employed in a first-round RT-PCR of the TCR CDR3. TCRdb re-called the multiplex PCR reads through MiXCR, storing one row per CDR3 protein. The table has about 300,000 distinct CDR3 sequences, roughly 15% seen once; the top ten hold 7% to 8.5%. Sequencing was performed on blood. Receptors originate from a woman in her thirties with Graves' hyperthyroidism that later progressed to Graves' ophthalmopathy.

This clonotype was seen repeatedly, ten times or more. The V gene is TRBV7-8, the J gene TRBJ1-6; a possible D gene is TRBD1 (5 bases). This CDR3 comprises 12 residues. With 2 bases removed from V and 12 bases from J, the gap between germline ends came to 8 bases. Germline V gene data show CDR1 as SGHVS and CDR2 as FQNEAQ. This chain's CDR3 is CASSLQGQPLHF. DNA of the CDR3: TGTGCCAGCAGCTTACAGGGTCAACCCCTCCACTTT.

In its sample, this clonotype was seen many times. The genes are TRBV3-1 and TRBJ2-7; the D is unclear. Germline V lookup: CDR1 LGHDT, CDR2 YNNKEL (reference sequence). With 0 bases removed from V and 7 bases from J, the gap between germline ends came to 10 bases. The CDR3 totals 13 residues. The CDR3 nucleotides read TGTGCCAGCAGCCAAGATGGATCGAGGGAGCAGTACTTC. It translates to CASSQDGSREQYF.

This clonotype came up many times. V and J are TRBV6-1 and TRBJ2-1; D call uncertain. The CDR3 extends over 14 amino acids. The ends were cut back, 5 bases at V and 5 bases at J, with 13 bases in the middle. The germline gives CDR1 MNHNS, CDR2 SASEGT. CDR3 residues: CASSTTYPHNEQFF. In nucleotides, the CDR3 is TGTGCCAGCAGTACTACCTACCCCCACAATGAGCAGTTCTTC.

The table lists this clonotype with a few counts. The genes are TRBV19 and TRBJ2-3; D gene unclear. V lost 8 bases and J lost 4, with 10 bases in between. The CDR3 totals 12 residues. CDR1 and CDR2 from the germline V gene are LNHDA and SQIVND (reference sequence). The CDR3: CASSELADTQYF. As DNA, the CDR3 is TGTGCCAGTTCCGAGTTGGCAGATACGCAGTATTTT.

This clonotype was counted at least ten times. This chain uses TRBV6-2 or TRBV6-3 with TRBJ1-5, with 11 bases identical to TRBD1. Germline V gene data show CDR1 as MNHEY and CDR2 as SVGEGT. J was trimmed by 3 bases and V by 4 bases; bases with no gene match: 11. The CDR3 spans 18 residues. CDR3 amino acids: CASSSPIGTGGFNQPQHF. The CDR3 DNA reads as TGTGCCAGCAGTTCTCCCATCGGGACAGGGGGTTTCAATCAGCCCCAGCATTTT.

This clonotype came up many times. The chain joins TRBV20-1 to TRBJ2-1; TRBD2 agrees at 10 bases. This CDR3 is 15 amino acids long. Germline V CDR1 and CDR2: DFQATT, SNEGSKA (reference sequence). After removal of 3 bases from V and 8 bases from J, the junction contained 10 bases not matched to a gene. The CDR3 DNA follows: TGCAGTGCTAGTTGGGGGACTAGCGATCAGGATGAGCAGTTCTTC. It translates to CSASWGTSDQDEQFF.

To note about this clonotype: The junction shows a germline mismatch at one end, possibly a read error. The chain has TRBV11-3 and TRBJ2-3; the D is unclear. CDR1 is SGHNT, CDR2 YENEEA, per germline. This CDR3 has 16 residues. CDR3 bases: TGTGCCGGCAGCTTAGATTCCGGCGGAGGCACAGATACGCAGTATTTT. This gives the protein CAGSLDSGGGTDTQYF.

In its sample, this clonotype was seen many times. This sequence joins TRBV28 and TRBJ1-5; TRBD1 agrees at 8 bases. The CDR3 has 14 residues. V lost 3 bases and J lost 7; bases outside the gene matches: 5. Germline CDR1 is MDHEN and CDR2 is SYDVKM. The DNA of the CDR3 is TGTGCCAGCAGTTTGTGGCAGGGGGCCCAGCCCCAGCATTTT. Its protein product is CASSLWQGAQPQHF. The full variable domain, completed using reference TRBV28 and TRBJ1-5, is DVKVTQSSRYLVKRTGEKVFLECVQDMDHENMFWYRQDPGLGLRLIYFSYDVKMKEKGDIPEGYSVSREKKERFSLILESASTNQTSMYLCASSLWQGAQPQHFGDGTRLSIL.

This clonotype was counted ten times or more. The chain links TRBV20-1 to TRBJ2-5; 13 bases are shared with TRBD2. After removal of 7 bases from V and 6 bases from J, the junction contained 8 bases not matched to a gene. The V gene's germline CDR1 is DFQATT and CDR2 SNEGSKA (reference sequence). The CDR3 covers 14 residues. The CDR3 here is CSGATSGRRQTQYF. The CDR3 DNA sequence: TGCAGTGGTGCGACTAGCGGGAGGCGCCAGACCCAGTACTTC.

Ten or more counts support this clonotype. J is TRBJ2-1 and V is TRBV19, with D unclear. Germline CDR1 LNHDA, CDR2 SQIVND (reference sequence). The CDR3 is 13 residues long. Trimming removed 6 bases at V and 7 bases at J, with 13 bases between. The chain's CDR3 is CASRYDDANEQFF. The CDR3 nucleotides read TGTGCCAGTAGATATGATGATGCTAATGAGCAGTTCTTC.

The rearrangement uses TRBV19 and TRBJ2-1, with D perhaps matching TRBD1 (5 bases). V lost 7 bases to trimming and J lost 8 bases, with 12 bases between them. The CDR3 extends over 12 amino acids. Germline V gene lookup returns CDR1 LNHDA and CDR2 SQIVND (reference sequence). CDR3 protein: CASNKLGHEQFF. In nucleotides, the CDR3 is TGTGCCAGTAATAAATTGGGGCATGAGCAGTTCTTC.

As concerns this clonotype: A much larger clone differs by one base, so this may be a read error. V is TRBV28 and J is TRBJ2-7; D unresolved. The germline V gene encodes CDR1 MDHEN and CDR2 SYDVKM. This CDR3 spans 13 amino acids. V lost 8 bases, J lost 0 bases, and 11 bases lay in between. CDR3 sequence: CASGPASSYEQYF. The CDR3 DNA follows: TGTGCCAGCGGACCGGCCAGCTCCTACGAGCAGTACTTC.

This clonotype was seen at least ten times. The rearrangement joins TRBV5-1 to TRBJ2-6; no firm D call. The CDR3 covers 16 residues. Germline V gives CDR1 SGHRS, CDR2 YFSETQ. The V gene lost 6 bases and the J gene lost 4 bases, with 17 bases spanning the gap. The CDR3 loop is CASTKEGYGGANVLTF. CDR3 DNA sequence: TGCGCCAGCACCAAAGAAGGGTATGGGGGGGCCAACGTCCTGACTTTC.

This clonotype was detected many times. V and J are TRBV6-5 and TRBJ2-7; D might be TRBD1 or TRBD2, each matching 6 bases. From germline, CDR1 is MNHEY and CDR2 SVGAGI. The CDR3 totals 15 residues. V was shortened by 1 base and J by 2 bases, with 12 bases between the two germline ends. The CDR3 reads CASSYYVGGTYEQYF. The CDR3 DNA is TGTGCCAGCAGTTACTATGTAGGGGGGACCTACGAGCAGTACTTC.

This clonotype has at least ten counts. The gene calls are TRBV28 and TRBJ1-2; 10 nucleotides match TRBD1. Germline assignment: CDR1 MDHEN and CDR2 SYDVKM. The CDR3 sequence is 18 residues long. The trim removed 3 bases at V and 4 bases at J, leaving 14 bases unmatched. CDR3 coding DNA: TGTGCCAGCAGTTTGAGGGTCGGGACAGGGGACCCCCGCTATGGCTACACCTTC. As protein: CASSLRVGTGDPRYGYTF.

Remarks on this clonotype: A read error may be the cause here, since a much bigger clone is one base away. This sequence joins TRBV7-3 and TRBJ2-3; 9 bases line up with TRBD2. Per the germline V gene, CDR1 is SGHTA and CDR2 is FQGTGA. The CDR3 covers 15 residues. The CDR3 sequence is CASGLLAGATDTQYF. The CDR3 region has the DNA TGTGCCAGCGGCTTATTAGCGGGAGCCACAGATACGCAGTATTTT. The full variable domain, completed using reference TRBV7-3 and TRBJ2-3, is GAGVSQTPSNKVTEKGKYVELRCDPISGHTALYWYRQSLGQGPEFLIYFQGTGAADDSGLPNDRFFAVRPEGSVSTLKIQRTERGDSAVYLCASGLLAGATDTQYFGPGTRLTVL.

This clonotype has ten or more counts. This chain connects TRBV30 to TRBJ1-4; D is unresolved. CDR3 length: 13 residues. CDR1 is GTSNPN, CDR2 SVGIG, per germline (reference sequence). Between the trimmed V and J ends, which lost 2 bases and 0 bases, there was a span of 4 bases. CDR3 sequence reads: CAWSSPTNEKLFF. The CDR3 nucleotides read TGTGCCTGGAGTTCCCCAACTAATGAAAAACTGTTTTTT.

This clonotype came up many times. CDR3 loop: CASSLQGALVYGYTF. CDR3 sequence (DNA): TGTGCCAGCAGTTTACAGGGGGCTTTGGTCTATGGCTACACCTTC. V usage is TRBV28 and J usage is TRBJ1-2; TRBD1 matches 8 bases. This CDR3 region has 15 residues. The V gene end was trimmed by 2 bases and the J gene end by 4 bases; junction bases not matched to a gene: 6. Per germline, CDR1 MDHEN and CDR2 SYDVKM.

The CDR3 reads CAIDRPGQNEQFF. In DNA, the CDR3 is TGTGCCATCGACCGACCCGGACAGAATGAGCAGTTCTTC. The chain couples TRBV6-2 or TRBV6-3 to TRBJ2-1, with D possibly being TRBD1 (6 bases). V was clipped by 10 bases and J by 7 bases, with 17 bases between them. There are 13 residues in the CDR3. Germline-derived CDR1 and CDR2 are MNHEY and SVGEGT.

This clonotype appeared many times. The gene calls are TRBV30 and TRBJ2-6; 7 bases are a match to TRBD1. The CDR3 is 15 amino acids. Trimming at V came to 4 bases and at J to 1 base, leaving 4 bases not matched to a gene. From germline, CDR1 is GTSNPN and CDR2 SVGIG (reference sequence). CDR3 protein: CAWTPRGSGANVLTF. As DNA, the CDR3 is TGTGCCTGGACCCCCAGGGGGTCTGGGGCCAACGTCCTGACTTTC.

This clonotype was detected ten times or more. V gene TRBV29-1 combines with J gene TRBJ2-7; TRBD1 aligns across 7 bases. Losses at the gene ends were 1 base for V and 2 bases for J; bases not matched to a gene: 2. The length of the CDR3 is 13 residues. Germline lookup yields CDR1 SQVTM and CDR2 ANQGSEA. This chain's CDR3 is CSVEGDRTYEQYF. In nucleotides, the CDR3 is TGCAGCGTTGAAGGGGACAGAACCTACGAGCAGTACTTC.

In this sample, this clonotype turned up many times. The chain combines TRBV20-1 with TRBJ2-7; D is perhaps TRBD1 (5 bases). V lost 4 bases and J 1 base, leaving 14 bases between the germline ends. This CDR3 comprises 14 residues. Germline CDR1 reads DFQATT; CDR2 reads SNEGSKA (reference sequence). The DNA of the CDR3 is TGCAGTGCTATCCATTACAGGATGTCCTACGAGCAGTACTTC. Protein product: CSAIHYRMSYEQYF.

This chain joins TRBV30 and TRBJ1-2, with D perhaps matching TRBD1 (5 bases). The CDR3 has 13 amino acids. Germline-derived CDR1 and CDR2 are GTSNPN and SVGIG (reference sequence). The germline V and J ends were trimmed by 0 bases and 7 bases, with 12 bases remaining between them. Written as DNA, the CDR3 is TGTGCCTGGAGTGTTGGGGGGGATATTGGCTACACCTTC. Its protein product is CAWSVGGDIGYTF.

This clonotype was detected only a few times. At one boundary the junction diverges from the germline segment, which might be a read error. The chain uses TRBV4-1 and TRBJ2-3; 7 bases line up with TRBD1. Per the germline V gene, CDR1 is MGHRA and CDR2 is YSYEKL. This CDR3 is 15 amino acids long. CDR3 in DNA: TGTGCCAGCAGCCAAGATTGGGACAGCAGAGATACGCAGTATTTT. It is translated as CASSQDWDSRDTQYF.

The chain links TRBV19 to TRBJ2-1, with 7 bases identical to TRBD2. This CDR3 region has 13 residues. Germline V gives CDR1 LNHDA, CDR2 SQIVND (reference sequence). The ends lost 6 bases at V and 6 bases at J; junction bases unmatched: 5. The CDR3, as DNA: TGTGCCAGTAGCCTGGGACTACTCAATGAGCAGTTCTTC. Residues: CASSLGLLNEQFF.

CDR3 protein: CASSANYFNEKLFF. CDR3 sequence (DNA): TGTGCCAGCAGCGCAAATTATTTTAATGAAAAACTGTTTTTT. This sequence joins TRBV9 and TRBJ1-4; D is unclear. V was clipped by 3 bases and J by 4 bases, with 10 bases between them. Looked up from germline, CDR1 is SGDLS and CDR2 is YYNGEE. The CDR3 runs 14 residues.

V gene TRBV27 combines with J gene TRBJ1-5, with D perhaps matching TRBD1 (5 bases). CDR3 size: 14 residues. Trimming removed 5 bases at V and 6 bases at J, with 14 bases between. CDR1 and CDR2 from the germline V gene are MNHEY and SMNVEV (reference sequence). CDR3 in amino acids: CASSVSGRAQPQHF. CDR3 nucleotides: TGTGCCAGCAGTGTAAGTGGCAGGGCTCAGCCCCAGCATTTT.

There are many counts of this clonotype. The chain uses TRBV28 and TRBJ1-4; possibly TRBD1 for D (5 bases). The CDR3 runs to 15 residues. V dropped 1 base and J dropped 8 bases, with 14 bases sitting between them. Germline-derived CDR1 and CDR2 are MDHEN and SYDVKM. As DNA, the CDR3 is TGTGCCAGCAGTTTATTGGGGGGTTCCCTCGAAAAACTGTTTTTT. Translating gives CASSLLGGSLEKLFF.

V is TRBV28 and J is TRBJ2-1, with 15 bases that match TRBD2. The CDR3 runs to 17 residues. The germline gives CDR1 MDHEN, CDR2 SYDVKM. V was clipped by 5 bases and J by 8 bases; unmatched bases: 10. CDR3 in amino acids: CASSATGLAGGFHEQFF. CDR3 in DNA: TGTGCCAGCAGTGCGACGGGACTAGCGGGAGGCTTTCATGAGCAGTTCTTC. Full variable domain (rest looked up from reference TRBV28 and TRBJ2-1): DVKVTQSSRYLVKRTGEKVFLECVQDMDHENMFWYRQDPGLGLRLIYFSYDVKMKEKGDIPEGYSVSREKKERFSLILESASTNQTSMYLCASSATGLAGGFHEQFFGPGTRLTVL.

This clonotype was counted ten times or more. CDR3 protein: CATEIEGAKGEQYF. CDR3 DNA: TGTGCCACCGAGATTGAAGGGGCGAAAGGCGAGCAGTACTTC. This sequence joins TRBV6-1 and TRBJ2-7, with D possibly being TRBD1 (5 bases). The CDR3 sequence is 14 residues long. Germline V gene data show CDR1 as MNHNS and CDR2 as SASEGT. Trimming left V 10 bases short and J 6 bases short, with 22 bases between.